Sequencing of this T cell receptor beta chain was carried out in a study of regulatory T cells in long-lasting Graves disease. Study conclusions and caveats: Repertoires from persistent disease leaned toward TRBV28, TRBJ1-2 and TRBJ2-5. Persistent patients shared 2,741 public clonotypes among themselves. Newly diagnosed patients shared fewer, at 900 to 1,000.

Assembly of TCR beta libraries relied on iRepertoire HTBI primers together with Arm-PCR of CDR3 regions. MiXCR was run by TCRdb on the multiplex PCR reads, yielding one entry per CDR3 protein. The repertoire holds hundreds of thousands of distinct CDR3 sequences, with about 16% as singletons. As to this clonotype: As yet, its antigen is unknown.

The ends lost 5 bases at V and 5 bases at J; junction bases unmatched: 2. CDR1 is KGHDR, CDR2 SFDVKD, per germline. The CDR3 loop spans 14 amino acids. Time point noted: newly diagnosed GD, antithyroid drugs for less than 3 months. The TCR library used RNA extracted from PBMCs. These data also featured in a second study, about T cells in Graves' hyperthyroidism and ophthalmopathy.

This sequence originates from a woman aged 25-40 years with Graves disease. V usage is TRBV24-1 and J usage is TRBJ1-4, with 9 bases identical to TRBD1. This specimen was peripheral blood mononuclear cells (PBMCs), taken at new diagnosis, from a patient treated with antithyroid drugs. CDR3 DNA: TGTGCCACCAGTGGTGGACAGGGGAATGAAAAACTGTTTTTT. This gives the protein CATSGGQGNEKLFF.